The clone carrying this T cell receptor beta chain has ten or more counts. It was through 5'RACE template switching that TCR cDNA was made, with a universal primer site and UMIs added. MiXCR, applied by TCRdb to the 5' RACE reads, yields one record per CDR3 protein. This sample yields about 300,000 distinct CDR3 sequences, of which 3% to 4.5% are seen a single time; approximately 24% belongs to the top ten. This sample is part of a study of T cells after yellow fever vaccination. Overall study: When fractions had low cell numbers, they were prepared with SMART-Seq v4 Ultra Low Input.

The CDR3 has 11 residues. Germline V gene data show CDR1 as SGHAT and CDR2 as FQDESV (reference sequence). V lost 3 bases, J lost 7 bases, and 6 bases lay in between. The sequences come from PBMCs, collected 5 days after the yellow fever booster vaccination. The TCR sequence derives from a man aged 18 to 30 who received the YFV17D yellow fever vaccine. The chain links TRBV11-1 to TRBJ2-5; D gene ambiguous. CDR3 DNA sequence: TGTGCCAGCAGCTTGCGCGGGACCCAGTACTTC. This gives the protein CASSLRGTQYF.